This T cell receptor beta chain was documented in a study of OX40 agonist ivuxolimab in advanced cancers. Study-wide points: Averaging showed that CD8+ T cells had more expanded clones than CD4+ did.

Details on this clone: Its antigen is unknown.

Produced via immunoSEQ multiplex PCR; TCRdb's table is partial and in-frame only. Here the sample spans around 48,000 clones, 80% to 90% being singletons. Blood samples were obtained at baseline, cycle 4 day 1, and cycle 7 day 1. This material consisted of CD4+ or CD8+ T cells sorted from blood, taken in a trial of the OX40 agonist ivuxolimab. The TCR comes from an adult with an advanced solid tumor such as melanoma, head and neck, liver or kidney cancer.

CDR3 amino acids: CASSPGTGVDNEQFF. CDR3 DNA sequence: TGCGCCAGCAGCCCAGGGACAGGGGTGGACAATGAGCAGTTCTTC. This rearrangement joins TRBV5-1 to TRBJ2-1; TRBD1 matches at 10 bases. Germline CDR1 and CDR2: SGHRS and YFSETQ. J gave up 5 bases and V 4 bases, and 6 bases lay outside the gene matches. The CDR3 sequence is 15 residues long.